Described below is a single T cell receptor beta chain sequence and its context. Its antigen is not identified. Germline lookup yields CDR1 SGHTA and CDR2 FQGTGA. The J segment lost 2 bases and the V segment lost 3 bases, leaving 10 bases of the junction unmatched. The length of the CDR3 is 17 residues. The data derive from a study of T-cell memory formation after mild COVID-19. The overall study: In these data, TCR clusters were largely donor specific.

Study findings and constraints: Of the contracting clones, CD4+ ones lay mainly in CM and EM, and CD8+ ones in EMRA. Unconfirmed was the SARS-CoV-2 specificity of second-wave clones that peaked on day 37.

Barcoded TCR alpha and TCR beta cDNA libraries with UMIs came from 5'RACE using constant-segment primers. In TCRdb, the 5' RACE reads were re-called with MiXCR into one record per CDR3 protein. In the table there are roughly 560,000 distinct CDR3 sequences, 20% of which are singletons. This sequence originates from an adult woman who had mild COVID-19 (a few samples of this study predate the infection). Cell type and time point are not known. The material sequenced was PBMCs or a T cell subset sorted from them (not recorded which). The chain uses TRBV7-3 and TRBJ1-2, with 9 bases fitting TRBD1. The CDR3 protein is CASSLLPGQGRNYGYTF. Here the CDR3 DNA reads TGTGCCAGCAGCTTGCTACCGGGACAGGGTCGAAACTATGGCTACACCTTC.